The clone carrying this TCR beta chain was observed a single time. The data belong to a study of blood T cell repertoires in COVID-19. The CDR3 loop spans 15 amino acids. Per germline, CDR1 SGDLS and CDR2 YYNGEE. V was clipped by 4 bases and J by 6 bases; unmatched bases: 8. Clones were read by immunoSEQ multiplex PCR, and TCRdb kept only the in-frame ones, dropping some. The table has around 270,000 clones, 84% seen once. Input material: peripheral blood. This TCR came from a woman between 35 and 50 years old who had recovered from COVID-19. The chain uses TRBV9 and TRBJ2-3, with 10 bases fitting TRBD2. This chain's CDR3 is CASSLTSGASDTQYF. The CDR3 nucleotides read TGTGCCAGCAGCCTAACTAGCGGGGCCTCGGATACGCAGTATTTT.